This T cell receptor (beta chain) is drawn from a study of molecular identifiers for immune sequencing clone quantification. The CDR3 is 17 amino acids. V shed 3 bases, J shed 6 bases, and the junction held 6 bases outside the gene matches. The germline V gene has CDR1 LNHDA and CDR2 SQIVND (reference sequence). This clonotype was observed at least ten times. The antigen is not known. TCRdb redid the calling of the PCR reads with MiXCR, one entry per CDR3 protein. The table shows 250,000 to 400,000 distinct CDR3 sequences, with over 20% occurring only once. General observations from the study: Roughly 950,000 naive cells reportedly did not prevent detection of spiked Jurkat TCR RNA from one cell. Clones above 20 RNA copies held over 98% of effector molecules, under 1% in naive cells.

Naive CD8 libraries used about 19,000 to 1,000,000 sorted cells and 10%, 30% or 50% RNA. The specimen sequenced was naive CD8+ T cells from blood, with Jurkat cell RNA spiked in. This sample's subset: FACS-sorted CD8+CD4-CCR7+CD45RA+ naive T cells. The source is a human donor in good health. Some libraries in this study had Jurkat cell RNA spiked in. The rearrangement uses TRBV19 and TRBJ2-2; 14 bases are a match to TRBD2. The CDR3: CASSMKTSGRAAGELFF. As DNA, the CDR3 is TGTGCCAGTAGTATGAAGACTAGCGGGAGGGCCGCCGGGGAGCTGTTTTTT.